Below, 5 T cell receptor beta chains from the same sample are listed, as sequenced in a study of CD8 T cells in ankylosing spondylitis. General study results and limits: Ankylosing spondylitis blood appeared to carry a characteristic TCR beta motif of seven to nine highly homologous variants.

TCRdb re-derived calls from the 5' RACE reads in MiXCR, one entry per CDR3 protein. The data hold over 700,000 distinct CDR3 sequences, with over 15% observed a single time. These receptors' antigens are unknown. Sequenced: blood, either unsorted or a sorted T cell fraction (not recorded which). The receptors shown here come from a male donor with ankylosing spondylitis.

This clonotype was counted only a few times. This chain links TRBV10-3 with TRBJ2-3; 13 nucleotides match TRBD2. The CDR3 sequence is 14 residues long. Germline V lookup: CDR1 ENHRY, CDR2 SYGVKD. The V gene end was trimmed by 9 bases and the J gene end by 1 base; junction bases not matched to a gene: 1. The CDR3 reads CAIGTSGGTDTQYF. The CDR3 nucleotides are TGTGCCATTGGGACTAGCGGGGGCACAGATACGCAGTATTTT.

This clonotype was picked up many times. This rearrangement joins TRBV20-1 to TRBJ2-1, with a tentative D call TRBD2 (5 bases). The CDR3 runs 11 residues. Germline assignment: CDR1 DFQATT and CDR2 SNEGSKA (reference sequence). V lost 4 bases to trimming and J lost 7 bases, with 8 bases between them. The CDR3 DNA is TGCAGTGCTATTCGGGGAAATGAGCAGTTCTTC. Its translation: CSAIRGNEQFF.

This clonotype was seen only a few times. The CDR3, as DNA: TGCAGTGCTAGGCAAAATAACCCCCCAGAAGCTTTCTTT. It is translated as CSARQNNPPEAFF. V is TRBV20-1 and J is TRBJ1-1, with D uncertain. This CDR3 has 13 amino acids. Germline CDR1 reads DFQATT; CDR2 reads SNEGSKA (reference sequence). The V and J ends lost 3 bases and 8 bases respectively, with 16 bases between them.

This CDR3 reads CASSPSGTTDTQYF. CDR3 coding DNA: TGTGCCAGCAGCCCCTCGGGGACCACAGATACGCAGTATTTT. This sequence joins TRBV7-9 and TRBJ2-3; D is possibly TRBD1 or TRBD2 (5 bases each). This CDR3 is 14 amino acids long. Trimming stripped 5 bases from V and 2 bases from J, with 11 bases between. Per the germline V gene, CDR1 is SEHNR and CDR2 is FQNEAQ (reference sequence). The full variable domain, completed using reference TRBV7-9 and TRBJ2-3, is DTGVSQNPRHKITKRGQNVTFRCDPISEHNRLYWYRQTLGQGPEFLTYFQNEAQLEKSRLLSDRFSAERPKGSFSTLEIQRTEQGDSAMYLCASSPSGTTDTQYFGPGTRLTVL.

The chain combines TRBV27 with TRBJ2-7, with a possible D match to TRBD2 (6 bases). CDR3 length: 13 amino acids. Germline V gives CDR1 MNHEY, CDR2 SMNVEV (reference sequence). Trimming removed 6 bases from V and 6 bases from J, with 15 bases in between. CDR3 region: CASSPRGVAEQYF. In DNA form, the CDR3 reads TGTGCCAGCAGCCCCCGCGGGGTGGCCGAGCAGTACTTC.